A single sample is the source of the 3 T cell receptor beta chains below, sequenced in a study of monozygotic twins with inflammatory bowel disease (dated by TCRdb to between 2017 and 2020). To prepare the library, 5' RACE was applied. The data were produced on an Illumina HiSeq 2500. Based on TCRdb reprocessing of the reads, there is one entry per CDR3 protein sequence, and DNA is missing. The sample table on file contains approximately 390,000 distinct CDR3 sequences. Of the sample, approximately 2.3% falls within the top ten clones. The sequencing input was blood. Receptors originate from a human donor with ulcerative colitis or Crohn's disease, or a healthy co-twin of an affected twin (not recorded which).

The chain employs TRBV9 and TRBJ1-2; TCRdb picks TRBD1, but there is no DNA to check that call. Germline lookup yields CDR1 SGDLS and CDR2 YYNGEE. This CDR3 is built from 16 residues. CDR3: CASSVAETGDNYGYTF.

V and J are TRBV5-1 and TRBJ2-1; the D call from TCRdb, TRBD1, cannot be confirmed without DNA. Germline assignment: CDR1 SGHRS and CDR2 YFSETQ. The CDR3 runs to 12 residues. This chain's CDR3 is CASSIRVDEQFF. The full variable domain, with the rest looked up from reference TRBV5-1 and TRBJ2-1, is KAGVTQTPRYLIKTRGQQVTLSCSPISGHRSVSWYQQTPGQGLQFLFEYFSETQRNKGNFPGRFSGRQFSNSRSEMNVSTLELGDSALYLCASSIRVDEQFFGPGTRLTVL.

V and J are TRBV20-1 and TRBJ2-5; absent DNA, TCRdb's TRBD1 call cannot be checked. This CDR3 is 18 amino acids long. CDR1 is DFQATT, CDR2 SNEGSKA, per germline (reference sequence). This CDR3 is CSARDLEGETPTKETQYF.